A single T cell receptor beta chain is shown here with its context. Its target is unknown. The record originates from a study of identical twins. Findings and limits, study-wide: Model-predicted out-of-frame TCR alpha sharing fell below observed values in monozygotic twins. Alpha sequences out of frame and shared by twins had excess low generation probability. Carriage of fewer insertions was seen in abundant cord blood beta clonotypes, whereas memory repertoires showed none.

Only healthy Caucasians were enrolled as donors. Via MiXCR, TCRdb re-called the 5' RACE reads, giving one row per CDR3 protein. The table shows 1.5 million to 2 million distinct CDR3 sequences, with roughly a third occurring only once. Germline V gene sequence: CDR1 SNHLY, CDR2 FYNNEI. The CDR3 extends over 13 amino acids. V was cut by 6 bases and J by 2 bases, with 11 bases left in between. J is TRBJ2-7 and V is TRBV2; no definite D call. The receptor was derived from a newborn girl in good health. The sample consisted of cord blood. CDR3 in amino acids: CASRRTVTYEQYF. CDR3 nucleotide sequence: TGTGCCAGCAGGAGGACGGTTACCTACGAGCAGTACTTC.